A selection of T cell receptor beta chains follows, all from one sample in a study of blood T cell repertoires in COVID-19. Repertoires were generated with immunoSEQ multiplex PCR, while TCRdb's copy carries only in-frame clones and drops some. There are 150,000 to 190,000 clones in the sample; approximately 80% occur only once, and around 3.5% lies in the top ten. Sequences were obtained from peripheral blood. The receptors originated from an elderly woman with acute or convalescent COVID-19. Each CDR3 is given with its conserved first and last residue. A D gene is named only where the DNA matches it firmly. Only part of the rows carry a size: once, few, many, or a class if the clone is expanded.

clone size: .
J gene: TRBJ2-5
D gene: .
V gene: TRBV5-1
CDR3 DNA: TGCGCCAGCAGACCTTTGCCAGGGCAAGAGACCCAGTACTTC
CDR3 protein: CASRPLPGQETQYF

clone size: .
J gene: TRBJ1-6
D gene: .
V gene: TRBV6-6
CDR3 DNA: TGTGCCAGCAACTCGGGAATAGGGAATTCACCCCTCCACTTT
CDR3 protein: CASNSGIGNSPLHF

clone size: .
J gene: TRBJ1-4
D gene: .
V gene: TRBV18
CDR3 DNA: TGTGCCAGCTCATACCCCACGGTTAATGAAAAACTGTTTTTT
CDR3 protein: CASSYPTVNEKLFF

clone size: .
J gene: TRBJ1-3
D gene: .
V gene: TRBV3-1/TRBV3-2
CDR3 DNA: TGTGCCAGCAGCCAACAGGGGTCTGGAAACACCATATATTTT
CDR3 protein: CASSQQGSGNTIYF

clone size: once
J gene: TRBJ1-6
D gene: .
V gene: TRBV6-5
CDR3 DNA: TGTGCCAGCAGTTACTCGGCGGGTTATAATTCACCCCTCCACTTT
CDR3 protein: CASSYSAGYNSPLHF

clone size: .
J gene: TRBJ2-7
D gene: .
V gene: TRBV7-3
CDR3 DNA: TGTGCCAGCTCAAATTCCGGGACACGCAGCCGCTACGAGCAGTACTTC
CDR3 protein: CASSNSGTRSRYEQYF

clone size: .
J gene: TRBJ1-2
D gene: TRBD1
V gene: TRBV29-1
CDR3 DNA: TGCAGCGTCGTCTCTACAGGGGGGACTGGCTACACCTTC
CDR3 protein: CSVVSTGGTGYTF

clone size: .
J gene: TRBJ1-1
D gene: .
V gene: TRBV19
CDR3 DNA: TGTGCCAGTAGTATAGGAAGGGGATGGGCTGAAGCTTTCTTT
CDR3 protein: CASSIGRGWAEAFF

clone size: once
J gene: TRBJ1-2
D gene: .
V gene: TRBV5-1
CDR3 DNA: TGCGCCAGCAGCTTGTGGGGAGACTATGGCTACACCTTC
CDR3 protein: CASSLWGDYGYTF

clone size: .
J gene: TRBJ2-7
D gene: TRBD1
V gene: TRBV7-2
CDR3 DNA: TGTGCCAGCAGCTGGGGACAGCCCCCCTACGAGCAGTACTTC
CDR3 protein: CASSWGQPPYEQYF

clone size: .
J gene: TRBJ2-1
D gene: .
V gene: TRBV7-9
CDR3 DNA: TGTGCCAGCACTACCCGACAGACCGCCCATGAGCAGTTCTTC
CDR3 protein: CASTTRQTAHEQFF

clone size: .
J gene: TRBJ2-1
D gene: TRBD2
V gene: TRBV3-1/TRBV3-2
CDR3 DNA: TGTGCCAGCAGCCAAGGGACTAGTAACAATGAGCAGTTCTTC
CDR3 protein: CASSQGTSNNEQFF

clone size: .
J gene: TRBJ1-2
D gene: TRBD1
V gene: TRBV9
CDR3 DNA: TGTGCCAGCAGCGCCACACCGGGACAGGGGGCGAGGGGCTACACCTTC
CDR3 protein: CASSATPGQGARGYTF

clone size: .
J gene: TRBJ1-1
D gene: TRBD1
V gene: TRBV7-9
CDR3 DNA: TGTGCCAGCAGCTATTCACAGGGGGCCATGTTTAGTGCTTTCTTT
CDR3 protein: CASSYSQGAMFSAFF

clone size: .
J gene: TRBJ1-2
D gene: TRBD1
V gene: TRBV6-5
CDR3 DNA: TGTGCCAGCAGTTCGAACAGGGGTGGCTATGGCTACACCTTC
CDR3 protein: CASSSNRGGYGYTF

clone size: .
J gene: TRBJ1-4
D gene: TRBD1
V gene: TRBV19
CDR3 DNA: TGTGCCAGTAGTTCCCGGGACAGACCTAATGAAAAACTGTTTTTT
CDR3 protein: CASSSRDRPNEKLFF

clone size: .
J gene: TRBJ1-1
D gene: .
V gene: TRBV30
CDR3 DNA: TGTGCCTGGAGTGTGCTCAGGGGTAACGCTGAAGCTTTCTTT
CDR3 protein: CAWSVLRGNAEAFF

clone size: .
J gene: TRBJ2-1
D gene: TRBD2
V gene: TRBV5-5
CDR3 DNA: TGTGCCAGCAGCTTGGCCCCGAGTAGAGGGAGGGGCTATCATGAGCAGTTCTTC
CDR3 protein: CASSLAPSRGRGYHEQFF

clone size: .
J gene: TRBJ1-5
D gene: .
V gene: TRBV10-3
CDR3 DNA: TGTGCCATCAGTGACCCCGGCAATCAGCCCCAGCATTTT
CDR3 protein: CAISDPGNQPQHF

clone size: .
J gene: TRBJ2-7
D gene: TRBD1
V gene: TRBV27
CDR3 DNA: TGTGCCAGCAGTTTACTTAAGGGGACAGGGTACGAGCAGTACTTC
CDR3 protein: CASSLLKGTGYEQYF

clone size: .
J gene: TRBJ1-1
D gene: .
V gene: TRBV10-2
CDR3 DNA: TGCGCCAGCAGTGGTACGACAGCAAACACTGAAGCTTTCTTT
CDR3 protein: CASSGTTANTEAFF

clone size: .
J gene: TRBJ2-2
D gene: .
V gene: TRBV29-1
CDR3 DNA: TGCAGCGTTGTTAGCTTGGCTAGCGATTTGAGCACCGGGGAGCTGTTTTTT
CDR3 protein: CSVVSLASDLSTGELFF

clone size: .
J gene: TRBJ1-6
D gene: .
V gene: TRBV4-1
CDR3 DNA: TGCGCCAGCAGCCCTCCCCTCTGGATAGGAGATTCACCCCTCCACTTT
CDR3 protein: CASSPPLWIGDSPLHF

clone size: .
J gene: TRBJ2-1
D gene: TRBD2
V gene: TRBV11-2
CDR3 DNA: TGTGCCAGCAACCTAGCGGGAGCTGGGGGTGAGCAGTTCTTC
CDR3 protein: CASNLAGAGGEQFF

clone size: few
J gene: TRBJ2-5
D gene: .
V gene: TRBV23-1
CDR3 DNA: TGCGCCAGTCTAGGAGGGGAAGAGACCCAGTACTTC
CDR3 protein: CASLGGEETQYF

clone size: .
J gene: TRBJ1-5
D gene: TRBD1
V gene: TRBV7-9
CDR3 DNA: TGTGCCAGCGGATCAGCGCAGGGGGACAATCAGCCCCAGCATTTT
CDR3 protein: CASGSAQGDNQPQHF

clone size: .
J gene: TRBJ2-3
D gene: TRBD2
V gene: TRBV3-1/TRBV3-2
CDR3 DNA: TGTGCCAGCAGCCAAGGAGGGTGGCGCTCGGGGGGTGCCACAGATACGCAGTATTTT
CDR3 protein: CASSQGGWRSGGATDTQYF

clone size: .
J gene: TRBJ2-2
D gene: .
V gene: TRBV5-1
CDR3 DNA: TGCGCCAGCAGCACAACAGCTGTCAACACCGGGGAGCTGTTTTTT
CDR3 protein: CASSTTAVNTGELFF

clone size: once
J gene: TRBJ1-6
D gene: .
V gene: TRBV11-2
CDR3 DNA: TGTGCCAGCAGCAGGGACATTTCACCCCTCCACTTT
CDR3 protein: CASSRDISPLHF

clone size: .
J gene: TRBJ1-1
D gene: .
V gene: TRBV24-1
CDR3 DNA: TGTGCCACCACAAGACCGGGGGGAACTGAAGCTTTCTTT
CDR3 protein: CATTRPGGTEAFF

clone size: .
J gene: TRBJ2-5
D gene: TRBD1
V gene: TRBV3-1/TRBV3-2
CDR3 DNA: TGTGCCAGCAGTCGACAGGGTTTCGTGGAGACCCAGTACTTC
CDR3 protein: CASSRQGFVETQYF

clone size: .
J gene: TRBJ1-2
D gene: .
V gene: TRBV30
CDR3 DNA: TGTGCCTGGAGTCTAGACGGTGGCTACACCTTC
CDR3 protein: CAWSLDGGYTF

clone size: .
J gene: TRBJ1-2
D gene: .
V gene: TRBV7-6
CDR3 DNA: TGTGCCAGCAGCTTTAAGAGGGGGGGACCAGGGGTAATCTATGGCTACACCTTC
CDR3 protein: CASSFKRGGPGVIYGYTF

clone size: .
J gene: TRBJ1-1
D gene: .
V gene: TRBV18
CDR3 DNA: TGTGCCAGCTCACCCCAACAAGCCCGGGACACCATGAACACTGAAGCTTTCTTT
CDR3 protein: CASSPQQARDTMNTEAFF

clone size: .
J gene: TRBJ1-1
D gene: TRBD1
V gene: TRBV3-1/TRBV3-2
CDR3 DNA: TGTGCCAGCAGCCTGGGACAGCAGAACACTGAAGCTTTCTTT
CDR3 protein: CASSLGQQNTEAFF

clone size: .
J gene: TRBJ2-4
D gene: TRBD1
V gene: TRBV6-5
CDR3 DNA: TGTGCCAGCAGTTCCGGAAAGACAGGGGAAAACATTCAGTACTTC
CDR3 protein: CASSSGKTGENIQYF

clone size: once
J gene: TRBJ1-1
D gene: TRBD1
V gene: TRBV4-3
CDR3 DNA: TGCGCCAGCAGCCCTCTGGCCGGGACAGGCTCTACTGAAGCTTTCTTT
CDR3 protein: CASSPLAGTGSTEAFF

clone size: .
J gene: TRBJ2-1
D gene: .
V gene: TRBV2
CDR3 DNA: TGTGCCAGCACCGGCGGCTTCACCGCGGGTGAGCAGTTCTTC
CDR3 protein: CASTGGFTAGEQFF

clone size: .
J gene: TRBJ2-1
D gene: .
V gene: TRBV5-1
CDR3 DNA: TGCGCCAGCAGCAAGGGACTCAACTACGTATACAATGAGCAGTTCTTC
CDR3 protein: CASSKGLNYVYNEQFF

clone size: few
J gene: TRBJ2-1
D gene: TRBD1
V gene: TRBV18
CDR3 DNA: TGTGCCAGCTCACCCGGGACAGGGGCCTTTGGAGGAGAGCAGTTCTTC
CDR3 protein: CASSPGTGAFGGEQFF

clone size: few
J gene: TRBJ2-3
D gene: .
V gene: TRBV7-2
CDR3 DNA: TGTGCCAGCAGCTTAGGGGACTGGGGGGCAGATACGCAGTATTTT
CDR3 protein: CASSLGDWGADTQYF

clone size: .
J gene: TRBJ1-3
D gene: .
V gene: TRBV3-1/TRBV3-2
CDR3 DNA: TGTGCCAGCAGCCGGGACATTGGCTCTGGAAACACCATATATTTT
CDR3 protein: CASSRDIGSGNTIYF

clone size: .
J gene: TRBJ1-5
D gene: TRBD1
V gene: TRBV28
CDR3 DNA: TGTGCCAGCAGTTTGGGACAGAGTTTTCAGCCCCAGCATTTT
CDR3 protein: CASSLGQSFQPQHF

clone size: once
J gene: TRBJ1-6
D gene: .
V gene: TRBV18
CDR3 DNA: TGTGCCAGCTCACCTAGCGGTCAGGGTTTTGGTTCACCCCTCCACTTT
CDR3 protein: CASSPSGQGFGSPLHF

clone size: .
J gene: TRBJ2-5
D gene: TRBD2
V gene: TRBV27
CDR3 DNA: TGTGCCAGCAGTCCGAGGACGAGCGGGGGGGCCGGGGGTGAGACCCAGTACTTC
CDR3 protein: CASSPRTSGGAGGETQYF

clone size: once
J gene: TRBJ2-1
D gene: TRBD1
V gene: TRBV5-5
CDR3 DNA: TGTGCCAGCAGCTTTGAGGGGGCTATTGGGAGTGGGCAGTTCTTC
CDR3 protein: CASSFEGAIGSGQFF

clone size: .
J gene: TRBJ1-3
D gene: .
V gene: TRBV6-5
CDR3 DNA: TGTGCCAGCGGAGGAAACAGGGCTGGAAACACCATATATTTT
CDR3 protein: CASGGNRAGNTIYF

clone size: .
J gene: TRBJ1-6
D gene: .
V gene: TRBV11-2
CDR3 DNA: TGTGCCAGCAGCTTAACAGGGTCGGCAGCACCCCTCCACTTT
CDR3 protein: CASSLTGSAAPLHF

clone size: .
J gene: TRBJ1-1
D gene: .
V gene: TRBV6-5
CDR3 DNA: TGTGCCAGCAGTAGCCGAAGATTGAACACTGAAGCTTTCTTT
CDR3 protein: CASSSRRLNTEAFF

clone size: few
J gene: TRBJ1-5
D gene: TRBD1
V gene: TRBV5-8
CDR3 DNA: TGTGCCAGCAGCTGGACAGGGGGCGGTCAGCCCCAGCATTTT
CDR3 protein: CASSWTGGGQPQHF

clone size: .
J gene: TRBJ2-7
D gene: TRBD2
V gene: TRBV4-1
CDR3 DNA: TGCGCCAGCAGCCAAGGGGAACTAGCGGGTCCCTACGAGCAGTACTTC
CDR3 protein: CASSQGELAGPYEQYF

clone size: .
J gene: TRBJ1-6
D gene: TRBD1
V gene: TRBV5-6
CDR3 DNA: TGTGCCAGCAGCTCCGCTGACAGGGGTTATAATTCACCCCTCCACTTT
CDR3 protein: CASSSADRGYNSPLHF

clone size: few
J gene: TRBJ2-1
D gene: TRBD2
V gene: TRBV5-6
CDR3 DNA: TGTGCCAGCACCCAACTAGCGGCGACTAGGGACAATGAGCAGTTCTTC
CDR3 protein: CASTQLAATRDNEQFF

clone size: once
J gene: TRBJ2-4
D gene: TRBD2
V gene: TRBV2
CDR3 DNA: TGTGCCAGCAGTGTTACGGCGGGGGGGGACATTCAGTACTTC
CDR3 protein: CASSVTAGGDIQYF

clone size: .
J gene: TRBJ1-6
D gene: TRBD1
V gene: TRBV27
CDR3 DNA: TGTGCCAGCAGCCGGACAGGGGTCGGTAATTCACCCCTCCACTTT
CDR3 protein: CASSRTGVGNSPLHF

clone size: .
J gene: TRBJ2-7
D gene: TRBD1
V gene: TRBV6-5
CDR3 DNA: TGTGCCAGCAGCTTAGACAGGGACTCCTACGAGCAGTACTTC
CDR3 protein: CASSLDRDSYEQYF

clone size: once
J gene: TRBJ1-4
D gene: TRBD1
V gene: TRBV3-1/TRBV3-2
CDR3 DNA: TGTGCCAGCAGCCAAGAGAACAGGGGGCGGGTTGAAAAACTGTTTTTT
CDR3 protein: CASSQENRGRVEKLFF